These 18 T cell receptor beta chains share one sample of origin, sequenced in a study of technical replicates of blood from a few donors. TCRdb's table, derived via immunoSEQ multiplex PCR, lists solely in-frame clones and lacks some. Here the sample spans tens of thousands of clones, roughly 94% being singletons. What was sequenced was T cells isolated from PBMCs. Source of these receptors: a human donor in good health.

This clone was recorded once. CDR3 nucleotide sequence: TGTGCCAGCAGACTGGGACAGAACACTGAAGCTTTCTTT. Protein: CASRLGQNTEAFF. The gene calls are TRBV2 and TRBJ1-1; a possible D gene is TRBD1 (6 bases). Germline CDR1 is SNHLY and CDR2 is FYNNEI. V was trimmed by 6 bases and J by 1 base, leaving 9 bases between them. This CDR3 has 13 amino acids.

This sequence joins TRBV4-2 and TRBJ2-5, with a weak D call TRBD2 (6 bases). CDR3 size: 14 residues. Germline CDR1 and CDR2: LGHNA and YNFKEQ. Trimming left V 0 bases short and J 4 bases short, with 9 bases between. This CDR3 is CASSQDPEGETQYF. CDR3 nucleotide sequence: TGTGCCAGCAGCCAAGATCCGGAGGGAGAGACCCAGTACTTC.

The V call is TRBV7-9, the J call TRBJ1-5; D may be TRBD1 (5 bases). The CDR3 has 14 residues. Germline V gene data show CDR1 as SEHNR and CDR2 as FQNEAQ (reference sequence). V was cut by 2 bases and J by 4 bases, with 9 bases left in between. The CDR3 DNA reads TGTGCCAGCAGCTTATCAGGGACTAATCAGCCCCAGCATTTT. As protein: CASSLSGTNQPQHF.

This clone was counted once. This chain uses TRBV5-1 with TRBJ2-1; 8 bases fit TRBD2. The germline gives CDR1 SGHRS, CDR2 YFSETQ. The CDR3 runs to 15 residues. J was trimmed by 3 bases and V by 0 bases; bases with no gene match: 2. The CDR3 spells CASSLAGGFYNEQFF. The CDR3 DNA follows: TGCGCCAGCAGCTTGGCGGGAGGGTTCTACAATGAGCAGTTCTTC.

V is TRBV6-1 and J is TRBJ1-1; the match to TRBD1 covers 8 bases. The length of the CDR3 is 13 residues. Trimming cost V 6 bases and J 5 bases; bases outside gene matches: 5. Per germline, CDR1 MNHNS and CDR2 SASEGT. The CDR3 DNA reads as TGTGCCAGCAGCGACAGGGGAAGGACTGAAGCTTTCTTT. This gives the protein CASSDRGRTEAFF.

The V gene is TRBV29-1, the J gene TRBJ2-7; 8 positions agree with TRBD1. Looked up from germline, CDR1 is SQVTM and CDR2 is ANQGSEA. The CDR3 length is 14 residues. V lost 3 bases and J lost 1; bases outside the gene matches: 5. CDR3 sequence: CSVDETGASYEQYF. CDR3 nucleotides: TGCAGCGTTGATGAGACAGGGGCTTCCTACGAGCAGTACTTC.

The chain joins TRBV12-5 to TRBJ2-2; tentatively, D is TRBD1 (5 bases). Between the trimmed V and J ends, which lost 0 bases and 1 base, there was a span of 9 bases. This CDR3 contains 16 residues. The germline gives CDR1 LGHNT, CDR2 FRNRAP. The CDR3 loop is CASGLVVTGNTGELFF. The CDR3 DNA is TGTGCTAGTGGTTTGGTAGTAACAGGGAACACCGGGGAGCTGTTTTTT.

V usage is TRBV9 and J usage is TRBJ2-7; 12 positions match TRBD2. Germline CDR1 and CDR2: SGDLS and YYNGEE. The CDR3 runs to 16 residues. V was clipped by 3 bases and J by 3 bases; unmatched bases: 7. The CDR3 region is CASSGSGLAGFYEQYF. The CDR3 DNA is TGTGCCAGCAGCGGATCCGGACTAGCGGGATTCTACGAGCAGTACTTC.

The rearrangement joins TRBV30 to TRBJ2-3; TRBD2 agrees at 8 bases. Germline V lookup: CDR1 GTSNPN, CDR2 SVGIG (reference sequence). The CDR3 loop spans 13 amino acids. The V and J ends lost 2 bases and 5 bases, in that order; junction bases with no gene match: 3. The CDR3 DNA is TGTGCCTGGAGTTTCGGGGGGGGAGATACGCAGTATTTT. It encodes CAWSFGGGDTQYF.

V usage is TRBV4-1 and J usage is TRBJ2-1; D not certain. V dropped 4 bases and J dropped 6 bases, with 7 bases sitting between them. The CDR3 is made up of 12 amino acids. The germline V gene has CDR1 MGHRA and CDR2 YSYEKL. CDR3 nucleotide sequence: TGCGCCAGCAGCCCCCTCTCCAATGAGCAGTTCTTC. Its translation: CASSPLSNEQFF.

The CDR3 loop is CASSLSPWQGPENTEAFF. The CDR3 bases are TGTGCCAGCAGTTTATCCCCCTGGCAGGGCCCGGAGAACACTGAAGCTTTCTTT. The chain couples TRBV27 to TRBJ1-1; D is perhaps TRBD1 (5 bases). This CDR3 spans 18 amino acids. Germline V gene sequence: CDR1 MNHEY, CDR2 SMNVEV (reference sequence). The V and J ends lost 0 bases and 1 base respectively, with 18 bases between them.

The V call is TRBV2, the J call TRBJ2-1; 13 positions match TRBD2. The germline V gene encodes CDR1 SNHLY and CDR2 FYNNEI. V gave up 4 bases and J gave up 8 bases; unmatched junction bases: 5. The CDR3 contains 15 residues. CDR3 sequence reads: CASSGTSGSVDEQFF. CDR3 coding DNA: TGTGCCAGCAGTGGGACTAGCGGGAGTGTAGATGAGCAGTTCTTC. Full variable domain (remainder filled in from reference TRBV2 and TRBJ2-1): EPEVTQTPSHQVTQMGQEVILRCVPISNHLYFYWYRQILGQKVEFLVSFYNNEISEKSEIFDDQFSVERPDGSNFTLKIRSTKLEDSAMYFCASSGTSGSVDEQFFGPGTRLTVL.

The chain joins TRBV19 to TRBJ1-2; unclear D gene. The CDR3 spans 12 residues. V was pared by 8 bases and J by 5 bases, with 12 bases between. Germline V gene sequence: CDR1 LNHDA, CDR2 SQIVND (reference sequence). CDR3 bases: TGTGCCAGTGAAGACTTAAGGTATGGCTACACCTTC. Protein product: CASEDLRYGYTF.

The chain is built from TRBV10-2 and TRBJ2-2; a weak D match, TRBD2 (7 bases). This CDR3 comprises 15 residues. V was clipped by 6 bases and J by 4 bases, with 15 bases between them. CDR1 WSHSY and CDR2 SAAADI come from the germline V gene. The CDR3 DNA follows: TGCGCCAGCAGGAGCCGGGGGGCGGGCACCGGGGAGCTGTTTTTT. Translated: CASRSRGAGTGELFF.

This chain joins TRBV7-9 and TRBJ2-3; no firm D call. The ends were cut back, 6 bases at V and 4 bases at J, with 11 bases in the middle. The CDR3 loop spans 13 amino acids. Germline V lookup: CDR1 SEHNR, CDR2 FQNEAQ (reference sequence). CDR3 sequence (DNA): TGTGCCAGCAGTCCAACAACAGCAGATACGCAGTATTTT. Its translation: CASSPTTADTQYF.

The chain joins TRBV28 to TRBJ1-5, with a weak D call TRBD1 (5 bases). Germline V lookup: CDR1 MDHEN, CDR2 SYDVKM. This CDR3 comprises 16 residues. Trimming cost V 6 bases and J 1 base, with 16 bases left between them. The CDR3 DNA is TGTGCCAGCAGGGAGGGGACCTGGTTGAGCAATCAGCCCCAGCATTTT. This encodes CASREGTWLSNQPQHF.

The chain recombines TRBV13 with TRBJ1-1; D might be TRBD1 (6 bases). This CDR3 region has 13 residues. Germline CDR1 PRHDT, CDR2 FYEKMQ (reference sequence). V lost 5 bases, J lost 5 bases, and 12 bases lay in between. The chain's CDR3 is CASSIQGATEAFF. CDR3 coding DNA: TGTGCCAGCAGCATACAGGGTGCTACTGAAGCTTTCTTT. The full variable domain, in which reference TRBV13 and TRBJ1-1 provide the parts outside the CDR3, is AAGVIQSPRHLIKEKRETATLKCYPIPRHDTVYWYQQGPGQDPQFLISFYEKMQSDKGSIPDRFSAQQFSDYHSELNMSSLELGDSALYFCASSIQGATEAFFGQGTRLTVV.

The J gene is TRBJ2-5, the V gene TRBV6-1; unclear D gene. Looked up from germline, CDR1 is MNHNS and CDR2 is SASEGT. The CDR3 has 12 amino acids. Trimming pared 7 bases from V and 5 bases from J, leaving 11 bases between. CDR3 sequence reads: CASTRLLETQYF. The CDR3 DNA is TGTGCCAGCACGAGGTTATTGGAGACCCAGTACTTC.